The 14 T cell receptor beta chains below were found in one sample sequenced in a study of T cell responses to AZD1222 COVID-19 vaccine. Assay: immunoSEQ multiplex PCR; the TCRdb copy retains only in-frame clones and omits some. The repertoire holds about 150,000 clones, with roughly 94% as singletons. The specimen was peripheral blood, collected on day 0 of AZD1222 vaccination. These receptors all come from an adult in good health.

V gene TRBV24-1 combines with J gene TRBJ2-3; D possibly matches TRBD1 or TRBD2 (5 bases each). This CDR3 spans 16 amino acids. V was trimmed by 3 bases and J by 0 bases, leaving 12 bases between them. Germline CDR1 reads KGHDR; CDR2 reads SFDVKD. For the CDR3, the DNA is TGTGCCACCAGTGATAAGTGGGGGACGAGCACAGATACGCAGTATTTT. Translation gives CATSDKWGTSTDTQYF.

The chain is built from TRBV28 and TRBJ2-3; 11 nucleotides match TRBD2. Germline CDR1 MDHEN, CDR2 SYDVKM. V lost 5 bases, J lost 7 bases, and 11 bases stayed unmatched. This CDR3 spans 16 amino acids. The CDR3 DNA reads TGTGCCAGCAGTATCCCTAGCGGGGGGCGGGTAAATACGCAGTATTTT. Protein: CASSIPSGGRVNTQYF.

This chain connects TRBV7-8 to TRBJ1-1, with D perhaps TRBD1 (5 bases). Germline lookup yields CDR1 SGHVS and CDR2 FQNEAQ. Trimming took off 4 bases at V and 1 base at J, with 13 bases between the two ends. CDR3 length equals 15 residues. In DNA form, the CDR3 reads TGTGCCAGCAGCTCTCCCTGGGGCCAGAACACTGAAGCTTTCTTT. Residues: CASSSPWGQNTEAFF.

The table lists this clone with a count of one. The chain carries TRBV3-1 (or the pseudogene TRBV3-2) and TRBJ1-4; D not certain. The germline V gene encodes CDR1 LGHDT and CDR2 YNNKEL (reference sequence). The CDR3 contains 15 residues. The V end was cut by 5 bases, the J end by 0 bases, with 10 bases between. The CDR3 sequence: CASSGTRATNEKLFF. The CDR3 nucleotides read TGTGCCAGCAGCGGAACAAGAGCAACTAATGAAAAACTGTTTTTT.

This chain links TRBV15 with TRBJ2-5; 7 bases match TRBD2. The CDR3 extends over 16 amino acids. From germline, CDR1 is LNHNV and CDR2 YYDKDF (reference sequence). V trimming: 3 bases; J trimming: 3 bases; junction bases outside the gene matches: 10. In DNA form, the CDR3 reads TGTGCCACCAGCAGGCCCGCCGGGACTATCGAAGAGACCCAGTACTTC. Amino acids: CATSRPAGTIEETQYF.

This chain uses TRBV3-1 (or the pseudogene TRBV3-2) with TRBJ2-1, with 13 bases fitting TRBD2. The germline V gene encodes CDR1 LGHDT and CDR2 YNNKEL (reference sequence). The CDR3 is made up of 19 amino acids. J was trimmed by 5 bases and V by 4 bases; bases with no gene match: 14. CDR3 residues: CASSRNPGLAGTLNNEQFF. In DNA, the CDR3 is TGTGCCAGCAGCCGAAATCCGGGACTAGCGGGAACACTAAACAATGAGCAGTTCTTC.

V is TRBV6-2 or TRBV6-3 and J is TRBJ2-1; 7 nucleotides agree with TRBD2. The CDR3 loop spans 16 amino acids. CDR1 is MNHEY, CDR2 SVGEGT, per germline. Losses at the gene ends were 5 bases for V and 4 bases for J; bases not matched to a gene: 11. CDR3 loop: CASSPSGAWAYNEQFF. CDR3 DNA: TGTGCCAGCAGTCCGAGCGGGGCCTGGGCTTACAATGAGCAGTTCTTC.

In DNA, the CDR3 is TGTGCCAGCAGTTTAATCTGGGGGGGCAATCAGCCCCAGCATTTT. It translates to CASSLIWGGNQPQHF. The chain employs TRBV27 and TRBJ1-5; D may be TRBD1 (5 bases). The CDR3 is 15 amino acids. The V gene's germline CDR1 is MNHEY and CDR2 SMNVEV (reference sequence). V shed 2 bases and J shed 2 bases, with 10 bases lying between them.

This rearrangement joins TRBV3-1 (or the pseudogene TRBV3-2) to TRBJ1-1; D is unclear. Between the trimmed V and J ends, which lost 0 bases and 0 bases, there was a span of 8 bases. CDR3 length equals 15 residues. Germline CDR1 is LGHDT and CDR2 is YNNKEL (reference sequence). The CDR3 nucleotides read TGTGCCAGCAGCCAAGAGGGCAGCCTGAACACTGAAGCTTTCTTT. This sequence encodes CASSQEGSLNTEAFF.

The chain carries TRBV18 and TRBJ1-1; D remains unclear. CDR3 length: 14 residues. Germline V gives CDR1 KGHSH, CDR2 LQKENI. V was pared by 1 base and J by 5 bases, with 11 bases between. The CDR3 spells CASSPQESWTEAFF. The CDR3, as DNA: TGTGCCAGCTCACCACAGGAGTCCTGGACTGAAGCTTTCTTT.

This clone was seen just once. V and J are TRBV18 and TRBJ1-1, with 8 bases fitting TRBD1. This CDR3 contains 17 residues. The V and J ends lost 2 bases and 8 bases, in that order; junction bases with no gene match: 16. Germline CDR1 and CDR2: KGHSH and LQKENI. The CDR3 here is CASSPALAGGSRSEAFF. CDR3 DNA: TGTGCCAGCTCACCAGCCCTGGCAGGGGGCTCCCGCTCGGAAGCTTTCTTT.

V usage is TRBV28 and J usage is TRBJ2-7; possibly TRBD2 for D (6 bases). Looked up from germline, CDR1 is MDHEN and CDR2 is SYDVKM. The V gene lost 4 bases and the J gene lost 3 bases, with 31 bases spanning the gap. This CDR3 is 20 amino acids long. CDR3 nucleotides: TGTGCCAGCAGTTCCCCCCGTCGGGGGAGGTCGGCTAGCGCGATCTACGAGCAGTACGTC. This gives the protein CASSSPRRGRSASAIYEQYV.

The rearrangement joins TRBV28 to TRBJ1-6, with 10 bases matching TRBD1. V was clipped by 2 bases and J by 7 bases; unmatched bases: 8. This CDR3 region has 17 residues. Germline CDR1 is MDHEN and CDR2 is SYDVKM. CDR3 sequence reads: CASSLRQGANNNSPLHF. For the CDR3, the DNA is TGTGCCAGCAGTTTAAGACAGGGGGCCAACAACAATTCACCCCTCCACTTT.

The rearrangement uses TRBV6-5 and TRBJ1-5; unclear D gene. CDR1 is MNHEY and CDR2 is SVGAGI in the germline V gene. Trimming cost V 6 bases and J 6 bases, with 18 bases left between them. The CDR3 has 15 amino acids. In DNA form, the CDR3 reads TGTGCCAGCAGGGGAGTTTACGCCCAGGTTCAGCCCCAGCATTTT. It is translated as CASRGVYAQVQPQHF.